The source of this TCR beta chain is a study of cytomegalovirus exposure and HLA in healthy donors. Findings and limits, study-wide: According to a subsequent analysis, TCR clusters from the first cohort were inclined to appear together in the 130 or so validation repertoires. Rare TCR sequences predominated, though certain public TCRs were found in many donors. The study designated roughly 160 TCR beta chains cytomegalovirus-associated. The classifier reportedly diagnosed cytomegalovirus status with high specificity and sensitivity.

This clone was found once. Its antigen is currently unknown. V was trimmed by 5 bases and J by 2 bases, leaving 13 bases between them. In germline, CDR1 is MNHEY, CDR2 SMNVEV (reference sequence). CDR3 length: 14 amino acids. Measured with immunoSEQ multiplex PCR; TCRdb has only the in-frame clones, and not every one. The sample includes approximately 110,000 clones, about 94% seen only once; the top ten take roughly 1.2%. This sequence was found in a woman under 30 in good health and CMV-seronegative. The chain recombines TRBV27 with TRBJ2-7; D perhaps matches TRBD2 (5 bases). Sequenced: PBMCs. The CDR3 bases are TGTGCCAGCAGTACTAGGACCCTTCCCTACGAGCAGTACTTC. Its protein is CASSTRTLPYEQYF.